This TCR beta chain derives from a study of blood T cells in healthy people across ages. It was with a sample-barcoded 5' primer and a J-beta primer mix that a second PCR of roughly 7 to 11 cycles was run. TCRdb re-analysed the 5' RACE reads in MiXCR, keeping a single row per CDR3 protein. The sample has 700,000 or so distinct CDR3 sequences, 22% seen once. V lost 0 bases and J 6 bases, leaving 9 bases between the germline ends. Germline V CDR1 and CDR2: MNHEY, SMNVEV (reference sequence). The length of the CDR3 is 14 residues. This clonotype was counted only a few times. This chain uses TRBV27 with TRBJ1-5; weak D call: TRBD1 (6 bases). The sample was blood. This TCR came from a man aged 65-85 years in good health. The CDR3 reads CASSLSGGGQPQHF. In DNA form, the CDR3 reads TGTGCCAGCAGTTTATCAGGGGGTGGTCAGCCCCAGCATTTT.